The 30 T cell receptor beta chains below all came from one sample that was sequenced in a study of cytomegalovirus exposure and HLA in healthy donors. The PCR used 60 Vbeta and 13 Jbeta primers. Only in-frame clones appear in the TCRdb table, and some are missing; sequencing was by immunoSEQ multiplex PCR. The table includes around 130,000 clones, over 70% detected once. The sequenced material came from PBMCs. Receptor source: a woman aged 40 to 50 in good health and CMV-seropositive.

For the CDR3, the DNA is TGTGCCAGCAGTGAAGGACAGACCGTGTCCTACGAGCAGTACTTC. This gives the protein CASSEGQTVSYEQYF. The chain recombines TRBV6-1 with TRBJ2-7; tentative D call: TRBD1 (5 bases). Germline lookup yields CDR1 MNHNS and CDR2 SASEGT. V was pared by 1 base and J by 1 base, with 11 bases between. CDR3 length: 15 residues.

This clone was found once. The V call is TRBV5-4, the J call TRBJ1-1; D remains unclear. Germline V gene lookup returns CDR1 SGHNT and CDR2 YYREEE (reference sequence). The ends were cut back, 2 bases at V and 1 base at J, with 9 bases in the middle. There are 14 residues in the CDR3. The CDR3 is CASSFIGRNTEAFF. The CDR3 coding sequence is TGTGCCAGCAGCTTTATCGGTAGGAACACTGAAGCTTTCTTT.

V is TRBV15 and J is TRBJ1-2; 10 nucleotides agree with TRBD1. The CDR3 has 18 amino acids. In germline, CDR1 is LNHNV, CDR2 YYDKDF (reference sequence). With V trimmed by 1 base and J by 4 bases, 12 bases remained unmatched. The CDR3 DNA follows: TGTGCCACCAGCAGAGCCAACCCCCAGGGGGACAGGGGCTATGGCTACACCTTC. Its translation: CATSRANPQGDRGYGYTF.

This clone was recorded once. The chain combines TRBV30 with TRBJ2-2, with 7 positions matching TRBD2. Trimming removed 0 bases from V and 5 bases from J; junction bases left unmatched: 6. The CDR3 consists of 15 residues. Per the germline V gene, CDR1 is GTSNPN and CDR2 is SVGIG (reference sequence). Here the CDR3 DNA reads TGTGCCTGGAGTGTCGAAGCGGGGCGGACCGGGGAGCTGTTTTTT. It is translated as CAWSVEAGRTGELFF. The whole variable domain, remainder taken from reference TRBV30 and TRBJ2-2, is SQTIHQWPATLVQPVGSPLSLECTVEGTSNPNLYWYRQAAGRGLQLLFYSVGIGQISSEVPQNLSASRPQDRQFILSSKKLLLSDSGFYLCAWSVEAGRTGELFFGEGSRLTVL.

V usage is TRBV6-1 and J usage is TRBJ2-7; 7 nucleotides agree with TRBD1. Germline V lookup: CDR1 MNHNS, CDR2 SASEGT. The CDR3 has 13 amino acids. Trimming removed 3 bases from V and 12 bases from J; junction bases left unmatched: 11. The CDR3 nucleotides read TGTGCCAGCAGTGACCGGGACAGCTTACGGCGGTACTTC. This encodes CASSDRDSLRRYF.

The chain is built from TRBV29-1 and TRBJ2-1, with 7 bases identical to TRBD2. Germline-derived CDR1 and CDR2 are SQVTM and ANQGSEA. V was clipped by 3 bases and J by 1 base; unmatched bases: 6. This CDR3 spans 15 amino acids. The CDR3 sequence is CSVDGGWESYNEQFF. Here the CDR3 DNA reads TGCAGCGTTGACGGGGGGTGGGAGTCCTACAATGAGCAGTTCTTC.

The chain links TRBV15 to TRBJ1-1, with D tentatively TRBD1 (6 bases). The germline V and J ends were trimmed by 8 bases and 3 bases, with 16 bases remaining between them. Germline V CDR1 and CDR2: LNHNV, YYDKDF (reference sequence). The CDR3 spans 14 residues. The CDR3 loop reads CATGSGGSDTEAFF. The CDR3 DNA follows: TGTGCCACCGGATCTGGGGGCTCGGACACTGAAGCTTTCTTT.

The rearrangement uses TRBV6-5 and TRBJ2-1; TRBD1 aligns across 8 bases. The germline gives CDR1 MNHEY, CDR2 SVGAGI. This CDR3 comprises 15 residues. V lost 6 bases to trimming and J lost 4 bases; unmatched junction nucleotides: 8. DNA for the CDR3: TGTGCCAGCAGCGCGGACAGGGTTGAATACAATGAGCAGTTCTTC. As protein: CASSADRVEYNEQFF.

This chain connects TRBV2 to TRBJ1-1; D call uncertain. CDR1 is SNHLY, CDR2 FYNNEI, per germline. The CDR3 is made up of 13 amino acids. The ends were cut back, 2 bases at V and 4 bases at J, with 8 bases in the middle. For the CDR3, the DNA is TGTGCCAGCAGTGAACTCAGAACCACTGAAGCTTTCTTT. Translation: CASSELRTTEAFF. Using reference TRBV2 and TRBJ1-1 for the parts outside the CDR3, the full variable domain is EPEVTQTPSHQVTQMGQEVILRCVPISNHLYFYWYRQILGQKVEFLVSFYNNEISEKSEIFDDQFSVERPDGSNFTLKIRSTKLEDSAMYFCASSELRTTEAFFGQGTRLTVV.

The chain recombines TRBV7-2 with TRBJ1-2; TRBD1 matches 7 bases. The CDR3 runs 15 residues. Germline loops: CDR1 SGHTA, CDR2 FQGNSA. J lost 0 bases, V lost 2 bases, and 3 bases had no gene match. This CDR3 reads CASSLSGTANYGYTF. As DNA, the CDR3 is TGTGCCAGCAGCTTATCCGGGACAGCTAACTATGGCTACACCTTC.

This clone was picked up a small number of times. V is TRBV5-1 and J is TRBJ2-3; 9 nucleotides agree with TRBD1. Trimming took 0 bases from V and 4 from J; bases not matched to a gene: 9. Germline lookup yields CDR1 SGHRS and CDR2 YFSETQ. The CDR3 is 17 amino acids. The CDR3 protein is CASSLVSGQGSPDTQYF. Here the CDR3 DNA reads TGCGCCAGCAGCTTGGTTTCGGGACAGGGAAGTCCAGATACGCAGTATTTT.

J is TRBJ1-1 and V is TRBV7-3; no definite D call. The CDR3 sequence is 13 residues long. Trimming cost V 1 base and J 5 bases, with 8 bases left between them. The germline gives CDR1 SGHTA, CDR2 FQGTGA. In DNA form, the CDR3 reads TGTGCCAGCAGCTTAAGCGGGTGGACTGAAGCTTTCTTT. It encodes CASSLSGWTEAFF.

This clone showed up just a few times. The chain links TRBV2 to TRBJ2-3, with 10 nucleotides matching TRBD2. Looked up from germline, CDR1 is SNHLY and CDR2 is FYNNEI. The CDR3 loop spans 16 amino acids. Trimming at V came to 5 bases and at J to 5 bases, leaving 10 bases not matched to a gene. The CDR3 protein is CASSSSLAGAVDTQYF. In nucleotides, the CDR3 is TGTGCCAGCAGTTCTAGCCTAGCGGGAGCGGTAGATACGCAGTATTTT.

V is TRBV4-1 and J is TRBJ1-1; D unresolved. Germline CDR1 is MGHRA and CDR2 is YSYEKL. The V end lost 0 bases, the J end lost 8 bases, and 10 bases lay between the germline ends. CDR3 size: 13 residues. The CDR3 nucleotides are TGCGCCAGCAGCCAAGATGGGCAGAGCGAAGCTTTCTTT. Translation: CASSQDGQSEAFF.

V usage is TRBV2 and J usage is TRBJ1-4; tentative D call: TRBD1 (5 bases). The CDR3 runs to 12 residues. Per germline, CDR1 SNHLY and CDR2 FYNNEI. V lost 4 bases and J lost 10, with 10 bases in between. CDR3 nucleotides: TGTGCCAGCAGTGCGGCAGGGCGAAAACTGTTTTTT. Its translation: CASSAAGRKLFF.

The V gene is TRBV6-6, the J gene TRBJ2-5; unclear D gene. Germline V gene lookup returns CDR1 MNHNY and CDR2 SVGAGI (reference sequence). V lost 6 bases and J 5 bases, leaving 13 bases between the germline ends. There are 13 residues in the CDR3. The CDR3 DNA reads as TGTGCCAGCAGACCACAGCACTTGGAGACCCAGTACTTC. Translating it yields CASRPQHLETQYF.

A remark on this clone: Other DNA sequences in this sample translate to the same CDR3. V and J are TRBV5-1 and TRBJ2-1; 13 bases map to TRBD2. The junction had 3 bases not matched to a gene; V was cut back by 1 base and J by 5 bases. The germline gives CDR1 SGHRS, CDR2 YFSETQ. This CDR3 has 16 residues. The DNA of the CDR3 is TGCGCCAGCAGCTTGCCCGGGACTAGCGGGAACAATGAGCAGTTCTTC. Translating it yields CASSLPGTSGNNEQFF.

The chain is built from TRBV2 and TRBJ2-3, with 7 bases matching TRBD2. CDR3 length: 15 amino acids. The germline CDR1 and CDR2 sequences are SNHLY and FYNNEI. V lost 6 bases to trimming and J lost 4 bases; unmatched junction nucleotides: 10. CDR3 sequence reads: CASRRAGIGSDTQYF. The CDR3 bases are TGTGCCAGCAGGAGAGCGGGAATAGGGTCAGATACGCAGTATTTT.

The count of this clone is one. The V call is TRBV28, the J call TRBJ1-2; the D gene is possibly TRBD1 (5 bases). The V and J ends lost 4 bases and 4 bases respectively, with 22 bases between them. This CDR3 is built from 17 residues. Germline V gene sequence: CDR1 MDHEN, CDR2 SYDVKM. CDR3 DNA sequence: TGTGCCAGCAGTTCCCGGTCCCCCGACAGATCGTTCTATGGCTACACCTTC. This encodes CASSSRSPDRSFYGYTF.

CDR3 nucleotide sequence: TGTGCCATCCGGCTAGCGGAACTTAGCACAGATACGCAGTATTTT. Its protein is CAIRLAELSTDTQYF. The rearrangement links TRBV10-3 to TRBJ2-3; 7 bases line up with TRBD2. Germline assignment: CDR1 ENHRY and CDR2 SYGVKD. Trimming at V came to 8 bases and at J to 0 bases, leaving 8 bases not matched to a gene. The CDR3 runs to 15 residues.

This CDR3 is CAWSVGGDGDTQYF. Written as DNA, the CDR3 is TGTGCCTGGAGTGTCGGGGGTGATGGAGATACGCAGTATTTT. This chain connects TRBV30 to TRBJ2-3; a possible D gene is TRBD2 (6 bases). Germline CDR1 GTSNPN, CDR2 SVGIG (reference sequence). V was clipped by 0 bases and J by 5 bases, with 12 bases between them. This CDR3 is built from 14 residues.

The chain combines TRBV4-2 with TRBJ1-4; D is unresolved. CDR3 length: 15 residues. Trimming removed 1 base from V and 5 bases from J, with 11 bases in between. Germline values: CDR1 LGHNA, CDR2 YNFKEQ. The CDR3, as DNA: TGTGCCAGCAGCCAAGTTGGCGGAACGAATGAAAAACTGTTTTTT. Protein sequence: CASSQVGGTNEKLFF.

V gene TRBV27 combines with J gene TRBJ2-5; perhaps TRBD2 as D (5 bases). The J call may be incorrect, as the DNA end agrees better with TRBJ2-7. CDR3 length: 15 amino acids. Germline CDR1 is MNHEY and CDR2 is SMNVEV (reference sequence). CDR3 protein: CASSQELGPNYEQYF. The CDR3 DNA follows: TGTGCCAGCAGTCAAGAACTAGGACCTAACTACGAGCAGTACTTC.

The rearrangement uses TRBV30 and TRBJ2-5; 8 bases are shared with TRBD2. J lost 5 bases, V lost 0 bases, and 8 bases had no gene match. The CDR3 sequence is 15 residues long. In germline, CDR1 is GTSNPN, CDR2 SVGIG (reference sequence). CDR3 protein: CAWSVQRGLRETQYF. For the CDR3, the DNA is TGTGCCTGGAGTGTACAGCGGGGGCTAAGGGAGACCCAGTACTTC. Together with reference TRBV30 and TRBJ2-5, the CDR3 gives the full variable domain: SQTIHQWPATLVQPVGSPLSLECTVEGTSNPNLYWYRQAAGRGLQLLFYSVGIGQISSEVPQNLSASRPQDRQFILSSKKLLLSDSGFYLCAWSVQRGLRETQYFGPGTRLLVL.

The rearrangement links TRBV7-3 to TRBJ2-1; TRBD2 aligns across 15 bases. This CDR3 contains 17 residues. J lost 4 bases, V lost 1 base, and 2 bases had no gene match. Germline-derived CDR1 and CDR2 are SGHTA and FQGTGA. Here the CDR3 reads CASSLIGTSGGYNEQFF. CDR3 sequence (DNA): TGTGCCAGCAGCTTAATAGGGACTAGCGGGGGGTACAATGAGCAGTTCTTC.

This chain links TRBV6-5 with TRBJ2-3, with TRBD2 identical over 8 bases. Per germline, CDR1 MNHEY and CDR2 SVGAGI. The CDR3 runs 15 residues. V was clipped by 4 bases and J by 6 bases; unmatched bases: 9. As DNA, the CDR3 is TGTGCCAGCAGTTGGGGACTAGAAGTGCGGGATACGCAGTATTTT. Translated, it gives CASSWGLEVRDTQYF.

CDR3 nucleotide sequence: TGTGCCAGCAGTACAGGGAATATGGTCACTGAAGCTTTCTTT. This gives the protein CASSTGNMVTEAFF. The V call is TRBV9, the J call TRBJ1-1; tentative D call: TRBD1 (6 bases). CDR1 is SGDLS, CDR2 YYNGEE, per germline. The V and J ends lost 5 bases and 4 bases respectively, with 15 bases between them. The CDR3 runs 14 residues.

The rearrangement links TRBV18 to TRBJ1-5, with a weak D call TRBD1 (6 bases). Germline values: CDR1 KGHSH, CDR2 LQKENI. This CDR3 contains 16 residues. The V end was cut by 2 bases, the J end by 6 bases, with 17 bases between. The CDR3 coding sequence is TGTGCCAGCTCACCAGTCTCGGGGGGCGAAGGTCAGCCCCAGCATTTT. As protein: CASSPVSGGEGQPQHF.

The chain employs TRBV6-5 and TRBJ2-1, with TRBD2 as a possible D gene (7 bases). Germline assignment: CDR1 MNHEY and CDR2 SVGAGI. CDR3 length: 13 residues. Trimming took off 8 bases at V and 0 bases at J, with 8 bases between the two ends. The CDR3 region is CASGGASYNEQFF. In DNA, the CDR3 is TGTGCCAGCGGGGGGGCCTCCTACAATGAGCAGTTCTTC.

The chain has TRBV5-1 and TRBJ2-1; 7 nucleotides line up with TRBD1. CDR1 SGHRS and CDR2 YFSETQ come from the germline V gene. The J segment lost 2 bases and the V segment lost 4 bases, leaving 6 bases of the junction unmatched. The CDR3 totals 15 residues. DNA for the CDR3: TGCGCCAGCAGCCTTGACAGGGTCGCCTACAATGAGCAGTTCTTC. Translated, it gives CASSLDRVAYNEQFF.